This T cell receptor (beta chain) came from a study of shared T cell receptors in the human thymus. Produced via immunoSEQ multiplex PCR; TCRdb's table is partial and in-frame only. The table includes about 660,000 clones, roughly 90% detected once. These same data were also listed under a study on human thymus T cells. That investigation notes: Resections obtained during corrective heart surgery supplied the thymus tissue. A high degree of thymic repertoire overlap among unrelated individuals was reported in related research.

This sequence originates from a boy under three years old with a congenital heart defect. Sequencing was carried out using thymocytes.

The CDR3 sequence is CASSQATPGAYNEQFF. Here the CDR3 DNA reads TGCGCCAGCAGCCAAGCTACCCCAGGGGCTTACAATGAGCAGTTCTTC. This chain joins TRBV4-3 and TRBJ2-1, with D possibly being TRBD1 (6 bases). This CDR3 has 16 amino acids. The germline V gene encodes CDR1 LGHNA and CDR2 YSLEER. Trimming pared 1 base from V and 4 bases from J, leaving 14 bases between.